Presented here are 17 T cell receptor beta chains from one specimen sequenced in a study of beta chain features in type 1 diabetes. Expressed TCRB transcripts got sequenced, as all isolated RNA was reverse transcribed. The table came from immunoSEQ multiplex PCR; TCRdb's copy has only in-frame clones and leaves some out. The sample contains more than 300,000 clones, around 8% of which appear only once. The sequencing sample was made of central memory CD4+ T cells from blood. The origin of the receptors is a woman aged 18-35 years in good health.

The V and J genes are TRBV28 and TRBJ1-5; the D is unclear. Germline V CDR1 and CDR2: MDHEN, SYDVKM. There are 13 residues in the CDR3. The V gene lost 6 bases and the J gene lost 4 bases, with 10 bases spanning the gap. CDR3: CASRRHENQPQHF. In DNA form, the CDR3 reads TGTGCCAGCAGGAGACATGAAAATCAGCCCCAGCATTTT.

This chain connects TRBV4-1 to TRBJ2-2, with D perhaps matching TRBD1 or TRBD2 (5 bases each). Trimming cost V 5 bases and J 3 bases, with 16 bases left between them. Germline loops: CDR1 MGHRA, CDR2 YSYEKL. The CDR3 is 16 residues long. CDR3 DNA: TGCGCCAGCAGCGCCTCCGGGACCAGTCACACCGGGGAGCTGTTTTTT. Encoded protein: CASSASGTSHTGELFF.

CDR3 DNA: TGTGCCAGCAGCCCCGAAAGAGACAGGGTCTATGGCTACACCTTC. It is translated as CASSPERDRVYGYTF. The chain employs TRBV6-5 and TRBJ1-2, with 7 bases lining up with TRBD1. CDR3 length equals 15 residues. The germline gives CDR1 MNHEY, CDR2 SVGAGI. With 6 bases clipped from V and 4 bases from J, the junction kept 11 bases outside the gene matches.

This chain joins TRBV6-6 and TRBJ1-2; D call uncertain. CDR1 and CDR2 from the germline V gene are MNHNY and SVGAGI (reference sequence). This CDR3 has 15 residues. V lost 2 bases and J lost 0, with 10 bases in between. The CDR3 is CASSYIGATNYGYTF. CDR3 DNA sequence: TGTGCCAGCAGTTACATAGGTGCCACTAACTATGGCTACACCTTC.

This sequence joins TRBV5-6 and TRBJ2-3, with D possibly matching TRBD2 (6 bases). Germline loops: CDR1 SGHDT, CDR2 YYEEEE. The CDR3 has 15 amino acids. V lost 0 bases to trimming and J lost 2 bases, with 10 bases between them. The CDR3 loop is CASSLAPGLTDTQYF. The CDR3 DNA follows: TGTGCCAGCAGCTTGGCCCCGGGACTCACAGATACGCAGTATTTT.

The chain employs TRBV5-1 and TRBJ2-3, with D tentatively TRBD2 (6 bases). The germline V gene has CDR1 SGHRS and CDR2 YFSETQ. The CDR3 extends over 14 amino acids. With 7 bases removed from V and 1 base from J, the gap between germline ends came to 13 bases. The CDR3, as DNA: TGCGCCAGCTCTTGGTCTAGCGGCACAGATACGCAGTATTTT. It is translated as CASSWSSGTDTQYF.

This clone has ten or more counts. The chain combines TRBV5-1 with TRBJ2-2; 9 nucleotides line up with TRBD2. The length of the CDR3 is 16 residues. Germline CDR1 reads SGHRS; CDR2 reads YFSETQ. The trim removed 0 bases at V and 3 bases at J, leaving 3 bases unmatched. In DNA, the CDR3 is TGCGCCAGCAGCTTGGAACTAGCGGGTTACACCGGGGAGCTGTTTTTT. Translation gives CASSLELAGYTGELFF.

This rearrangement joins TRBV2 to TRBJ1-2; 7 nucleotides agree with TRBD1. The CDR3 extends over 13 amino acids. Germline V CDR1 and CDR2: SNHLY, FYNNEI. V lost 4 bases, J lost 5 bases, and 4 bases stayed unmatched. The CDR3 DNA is TGTGCCAGCAGTGGGACAGGACTATATGGCTACACCTTC. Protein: CASSGTGLYGYTF. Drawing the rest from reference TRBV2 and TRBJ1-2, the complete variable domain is EPEVTQTPSHQVTQMGQEVILRCVPISNHLYFYWYRQILGQKVEFLVSFYNNEISEKSEIFDDQFSVERPDGSNFTLKIRSTKLEDSAMYFCASSGTGLYGYTFGSGTRLTVV.

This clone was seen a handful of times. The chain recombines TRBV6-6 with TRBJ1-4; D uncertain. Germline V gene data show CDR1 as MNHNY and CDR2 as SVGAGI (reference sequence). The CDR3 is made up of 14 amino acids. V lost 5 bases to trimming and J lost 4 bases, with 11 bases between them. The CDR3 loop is CASSPSRYNEKLFF. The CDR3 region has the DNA TGTGCCAGCAGTCCCTCGCGGTATAATGAAAAACTGTTTTTT.

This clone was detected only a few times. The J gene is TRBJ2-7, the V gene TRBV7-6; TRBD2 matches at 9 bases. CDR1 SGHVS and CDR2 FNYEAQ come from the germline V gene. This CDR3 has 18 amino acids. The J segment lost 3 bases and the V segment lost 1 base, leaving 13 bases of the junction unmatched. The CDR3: CASSLGASSGNSVYEQYF. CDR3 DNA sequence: TGTGCCAGCAGCTTAGGGGCTTCTAGCGGGAACTCGGTCTACGAGCAGTACTTC.

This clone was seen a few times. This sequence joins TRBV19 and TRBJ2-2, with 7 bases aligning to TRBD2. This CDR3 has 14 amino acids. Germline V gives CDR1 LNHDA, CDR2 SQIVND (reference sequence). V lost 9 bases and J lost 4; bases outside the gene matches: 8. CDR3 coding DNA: TGTGCCAGCGTGGGAGGGAGGATCACCGGGGAGCTGTTTTTT. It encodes CASVGGRITGELFF.

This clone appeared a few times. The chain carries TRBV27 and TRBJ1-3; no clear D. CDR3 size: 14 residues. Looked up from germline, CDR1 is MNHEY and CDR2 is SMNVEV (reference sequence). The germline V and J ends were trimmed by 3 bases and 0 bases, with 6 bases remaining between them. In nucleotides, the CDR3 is TGTGCCAGCAGTTTGCACAGCTCTGGAAACACCATATATTTT. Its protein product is CASSLHSSGNTIYF.

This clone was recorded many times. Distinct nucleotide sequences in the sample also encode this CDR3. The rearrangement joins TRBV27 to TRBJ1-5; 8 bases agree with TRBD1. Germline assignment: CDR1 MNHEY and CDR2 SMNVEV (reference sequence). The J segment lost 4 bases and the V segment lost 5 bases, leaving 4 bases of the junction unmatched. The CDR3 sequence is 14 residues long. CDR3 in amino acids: CASSPGQGNQPQHF. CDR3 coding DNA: TGTGCCAGCAGTCCCGGACAGGGAAATCAGCCCCAGCATTTT.

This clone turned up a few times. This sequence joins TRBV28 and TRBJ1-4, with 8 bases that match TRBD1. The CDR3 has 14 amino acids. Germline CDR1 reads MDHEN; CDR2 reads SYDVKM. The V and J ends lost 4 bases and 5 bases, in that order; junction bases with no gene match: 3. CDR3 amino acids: CASSWRQGNEKLFF. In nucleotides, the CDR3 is TGTGCCAGCAGTTGGCGACAGGGGAATGAAAAACTGTTTTTT.

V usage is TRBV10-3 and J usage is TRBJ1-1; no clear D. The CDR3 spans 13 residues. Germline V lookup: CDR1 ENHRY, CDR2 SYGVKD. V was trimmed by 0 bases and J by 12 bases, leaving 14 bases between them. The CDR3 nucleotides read TGTGCCATCAGTGAGTCACGGGAATTGGTTTCTTTCTTT. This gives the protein CAISESRELVSFF.

The CDR3 spells CASSYQTSGLFNEQFF. DNA for the CDR3: TGTGCCAGCAGTTACCAGACTAGCGGACTCTTCAATGAGCAGTTCTTC. The rearrangement joins TRBV6-6 to TRBJ2-1; 9 bases align to TRBD2. CDR3 length: 16 amino acids. Germline CDR1 MNHNY, CDR2 SVGAGI (reference sequence). V gave up 2 bases and J gave up 6 bases; unmatched junction bases: 8.

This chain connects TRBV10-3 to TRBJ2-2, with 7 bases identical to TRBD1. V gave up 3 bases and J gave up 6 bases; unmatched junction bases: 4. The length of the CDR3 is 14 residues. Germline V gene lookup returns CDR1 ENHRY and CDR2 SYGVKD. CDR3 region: CAISDWQGAGELFF. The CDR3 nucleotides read TGTGCCATCAGTGATTGGCAGGGGGCCGGGGAGCTGTTTTTT.